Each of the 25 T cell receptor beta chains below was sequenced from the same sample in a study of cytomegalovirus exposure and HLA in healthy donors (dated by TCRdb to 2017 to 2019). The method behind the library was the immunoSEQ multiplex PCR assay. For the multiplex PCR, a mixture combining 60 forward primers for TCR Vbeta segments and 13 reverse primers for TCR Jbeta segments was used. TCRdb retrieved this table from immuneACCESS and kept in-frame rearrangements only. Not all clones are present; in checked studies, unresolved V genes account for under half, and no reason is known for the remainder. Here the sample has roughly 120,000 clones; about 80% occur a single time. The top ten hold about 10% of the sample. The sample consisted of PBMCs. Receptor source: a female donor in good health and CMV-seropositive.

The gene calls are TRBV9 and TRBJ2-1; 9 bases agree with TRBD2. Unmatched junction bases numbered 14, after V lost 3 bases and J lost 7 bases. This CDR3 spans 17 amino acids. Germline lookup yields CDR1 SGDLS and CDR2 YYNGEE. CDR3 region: CASSARWASGEFNEQFF. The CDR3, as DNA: TGTGCCAGCAGCGCCCGCTGGGCTAGCGGGGAGTTTAATGAGCAGTTCTTC.

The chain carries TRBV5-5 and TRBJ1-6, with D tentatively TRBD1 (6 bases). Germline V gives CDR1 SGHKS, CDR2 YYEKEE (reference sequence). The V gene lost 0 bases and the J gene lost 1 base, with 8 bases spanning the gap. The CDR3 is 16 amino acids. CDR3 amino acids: CASSLVGASYNSPLHF. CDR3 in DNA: TGTGCCAGCAGCTTGGTGGGGGCTTCCTATAATTCACCCCTCCACTTT.

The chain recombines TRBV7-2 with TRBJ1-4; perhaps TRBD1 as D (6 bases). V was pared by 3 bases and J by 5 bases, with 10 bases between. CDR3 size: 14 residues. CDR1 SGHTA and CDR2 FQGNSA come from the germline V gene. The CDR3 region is CASSFGQPNEKLFF. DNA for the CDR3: TGTGCCAGCAGCTTTGGACAGCCAAATGAAAAACTGTTTTTT.

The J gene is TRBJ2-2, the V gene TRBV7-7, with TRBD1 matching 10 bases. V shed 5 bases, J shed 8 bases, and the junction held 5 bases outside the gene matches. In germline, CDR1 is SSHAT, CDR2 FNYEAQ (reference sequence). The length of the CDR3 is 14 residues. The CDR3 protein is CASSPRQGAGELFF. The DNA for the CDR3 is TGTGCCAGCAGCCCTCGACAGGGGGCGGGGGAGCTGTTTTTT.

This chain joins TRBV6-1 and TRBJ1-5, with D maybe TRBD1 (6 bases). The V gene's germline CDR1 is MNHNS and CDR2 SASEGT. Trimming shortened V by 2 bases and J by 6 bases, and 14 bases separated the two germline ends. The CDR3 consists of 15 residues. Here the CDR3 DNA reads TGTGCCAGCAGTGAACACAGGGATGGTAGTCAGCCCCAGCATTTT. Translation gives CASSEHRDGSQPQHF.

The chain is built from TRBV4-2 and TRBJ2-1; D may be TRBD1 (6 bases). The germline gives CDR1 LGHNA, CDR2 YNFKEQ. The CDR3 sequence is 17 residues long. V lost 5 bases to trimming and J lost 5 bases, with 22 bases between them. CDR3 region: CASSSQAAGDTHNEQFF. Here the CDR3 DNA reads TGTGCCAGCAGCTCTCAAGCGGCCGGGGACACACACAATGAGCAGTTCTTC.

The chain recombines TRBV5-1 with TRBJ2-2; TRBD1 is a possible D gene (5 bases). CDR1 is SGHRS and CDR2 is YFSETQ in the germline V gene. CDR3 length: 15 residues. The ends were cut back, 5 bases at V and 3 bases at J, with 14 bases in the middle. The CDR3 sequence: CASRPDSEDTGELFF. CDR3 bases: TGCGCCAGCAGACCTGACAGTGAGGACACCGGGGAGCTGTTTTTT.

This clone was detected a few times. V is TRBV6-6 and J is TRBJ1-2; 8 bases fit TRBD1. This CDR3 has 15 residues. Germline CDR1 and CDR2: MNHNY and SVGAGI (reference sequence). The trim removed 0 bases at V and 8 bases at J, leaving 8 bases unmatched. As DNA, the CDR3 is TGTGCCAGCAGTTACTCGGGCAGGGGGCCGCACGGCTACACCTTC. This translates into CASSYSGRGPHGYTF.

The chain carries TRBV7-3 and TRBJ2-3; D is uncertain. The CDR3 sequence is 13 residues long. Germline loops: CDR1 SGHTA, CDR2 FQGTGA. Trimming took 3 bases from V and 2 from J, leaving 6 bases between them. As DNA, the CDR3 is TGTGCCAGCAGCTTCGTACACACAGATACGCAGTATTTT. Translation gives CASSFVHTDTQYF.

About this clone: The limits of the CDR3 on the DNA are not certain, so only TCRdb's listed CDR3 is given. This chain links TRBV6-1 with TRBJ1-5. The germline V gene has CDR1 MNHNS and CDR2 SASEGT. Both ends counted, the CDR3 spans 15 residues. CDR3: CASILEEGYNQPQHF.

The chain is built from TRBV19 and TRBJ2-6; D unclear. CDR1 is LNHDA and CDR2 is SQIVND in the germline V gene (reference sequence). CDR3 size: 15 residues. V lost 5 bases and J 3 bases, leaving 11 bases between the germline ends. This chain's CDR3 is CASSDAVFGANVLTF. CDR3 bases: TGTGCCAGTAGTGATGCGGTTTTTGGGGCCAACGTCCTGACTTTC. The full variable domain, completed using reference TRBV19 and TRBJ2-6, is DGGITQSPKYLFRKEGQNVTLSCEQNLNHDAMYWYRQDPGQGLRLIYYSQIVNDFQKGDIAEGYSVSREKKESFPLTVTSAQKNPTAFYLCASSDAVFGANVLTFGAGSRLTVL.

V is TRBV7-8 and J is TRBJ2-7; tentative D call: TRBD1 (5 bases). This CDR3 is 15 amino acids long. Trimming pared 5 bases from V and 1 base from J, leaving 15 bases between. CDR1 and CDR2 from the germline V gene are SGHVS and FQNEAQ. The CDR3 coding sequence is TGTGCCAGCAGCGCCCACAGGACCACTTCCTACGAGCAGTACTTC. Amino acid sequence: CASSAHRTTSYEQYF.

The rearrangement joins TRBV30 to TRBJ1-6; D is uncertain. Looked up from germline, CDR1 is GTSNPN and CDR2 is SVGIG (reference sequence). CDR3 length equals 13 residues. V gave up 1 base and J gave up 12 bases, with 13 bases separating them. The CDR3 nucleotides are TGTGCCTGGAGTGCCAATCCCCCGGGACCCCTCCACTTT. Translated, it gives CAWSANPPGPLHF.

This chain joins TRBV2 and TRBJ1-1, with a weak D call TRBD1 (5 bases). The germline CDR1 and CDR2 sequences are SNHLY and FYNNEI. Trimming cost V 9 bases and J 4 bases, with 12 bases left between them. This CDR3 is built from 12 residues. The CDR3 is CASQGSGTEAFF. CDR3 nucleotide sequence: TGTGCCAGTCAGGGTTCGGGCACTGAAGCTTTCTTT.

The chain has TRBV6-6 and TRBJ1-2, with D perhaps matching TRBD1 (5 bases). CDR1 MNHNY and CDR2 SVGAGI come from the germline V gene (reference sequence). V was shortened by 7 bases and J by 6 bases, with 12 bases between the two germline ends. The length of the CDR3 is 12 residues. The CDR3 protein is CASNRPRDGYTF. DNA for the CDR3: TGTGCCAGCAATCGACCCAGGGATGGCTACACCTTC.

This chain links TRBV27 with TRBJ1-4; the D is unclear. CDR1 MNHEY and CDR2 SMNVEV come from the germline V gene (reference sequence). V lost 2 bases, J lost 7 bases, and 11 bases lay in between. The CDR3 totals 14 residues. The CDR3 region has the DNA TGTGCCAGCAGTTTACGCCGGGGAGGTGAAAAACTGTTTTTT. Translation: CASSLRRGGEKLFF.

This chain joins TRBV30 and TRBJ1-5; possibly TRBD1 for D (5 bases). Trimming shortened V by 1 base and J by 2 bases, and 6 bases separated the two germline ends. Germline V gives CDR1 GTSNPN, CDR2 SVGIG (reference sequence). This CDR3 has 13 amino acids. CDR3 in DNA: TGTGCCTGGAGTGGGGGCGGCAATCAGCCCCAGCATTTT. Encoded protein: CAWSGGGNQPQHF.

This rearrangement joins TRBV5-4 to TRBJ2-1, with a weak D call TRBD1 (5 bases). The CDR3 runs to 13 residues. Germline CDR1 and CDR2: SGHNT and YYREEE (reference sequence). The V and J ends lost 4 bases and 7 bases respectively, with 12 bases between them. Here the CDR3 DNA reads TGTGCCAGCAGCCTACCGACAGAAAATGAGCAGTTCTTC. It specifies CASSLPTENEQFF.

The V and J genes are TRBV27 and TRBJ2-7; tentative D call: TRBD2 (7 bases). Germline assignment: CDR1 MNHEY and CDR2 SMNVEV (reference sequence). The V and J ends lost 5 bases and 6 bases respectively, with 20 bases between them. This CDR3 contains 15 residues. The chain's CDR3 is CASSANGGGGAEQYF. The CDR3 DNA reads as TGTGCCAGCAGTGCGAATGGGGGTGGGGGGGCCGAGCAGTACTTC.

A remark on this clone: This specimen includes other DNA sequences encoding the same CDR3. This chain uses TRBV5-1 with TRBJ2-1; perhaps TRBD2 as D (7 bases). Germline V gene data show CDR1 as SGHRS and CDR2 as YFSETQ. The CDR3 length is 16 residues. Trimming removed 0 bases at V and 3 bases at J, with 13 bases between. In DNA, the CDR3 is TGCGCCAGCAGCTTGGGAGGGGGGGGGAGCTACAATGAGCAGTTCTTC. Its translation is CASSLGGGGSYNEQFF.

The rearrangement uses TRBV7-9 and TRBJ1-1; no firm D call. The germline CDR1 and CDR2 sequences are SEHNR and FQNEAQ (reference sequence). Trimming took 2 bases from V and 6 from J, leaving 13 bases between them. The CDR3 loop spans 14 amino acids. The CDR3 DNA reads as TGTGCCAGCAGCTTAATACGACGAGGCCCTGAAGCTTTCTTT. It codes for CASSLIRRGPEAFF.

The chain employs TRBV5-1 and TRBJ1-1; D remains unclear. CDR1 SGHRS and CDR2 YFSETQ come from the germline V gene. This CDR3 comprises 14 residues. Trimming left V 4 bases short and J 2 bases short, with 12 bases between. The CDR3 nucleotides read TGCGCCAGCAGCCCCCGCGGCATCAACACTGAAGCTTTCTTT. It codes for CASSPRGINTEAFF.

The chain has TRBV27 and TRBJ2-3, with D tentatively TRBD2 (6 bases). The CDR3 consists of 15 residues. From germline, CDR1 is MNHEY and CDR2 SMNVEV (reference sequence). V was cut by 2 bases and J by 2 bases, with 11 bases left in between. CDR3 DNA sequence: TGTGCCAGCAGTTTAGGGGGGTCCATCACAGATACGCAGTATTTT. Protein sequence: CASSLGGSITDTQYF.

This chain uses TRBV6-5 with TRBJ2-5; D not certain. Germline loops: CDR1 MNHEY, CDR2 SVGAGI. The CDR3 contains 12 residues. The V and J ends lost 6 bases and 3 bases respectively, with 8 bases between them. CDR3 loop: CASRRQKETQYF. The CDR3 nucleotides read TGTGCCAGCAGACGACAAAAAGAGACCCAGTACTTC.

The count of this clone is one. The CDR3 sequence: CASSEFGLAGAVAKNIQYF. CDR3 sequence (DNA): TGTGCCAGCAGTGAGTTTGGGCTAGCGGGGGCAGTAGCCAAAAACATTCAGTACTTC. The rearrangement joins TRBV2 to TRBJ2-4; 10 bases line up with TRBD2. Per the germline V gene, CDR1 is SNHLY and CDR2 is FYNNEI. This CDR3 comprises 19 residues. The ends lost 3 bases at V and 0 bases at J; junction bases unmatched: 11.